The 10 T cell receptor beta chains below were found in one sample sequenced in a study of cytomegalovirus exposure and HLA in healthy donors. Amplification used 60 Vbeta primers and 13 Jbeta primers. Using immunoSEQ multiplex PCR, the repertoire was profiled, and TCRdb retains in-frame clones only, with some absent. The table includes more than 150,000 clones, roughly 80% detected once. Specimen: PBMCs. All receptors derive from a man between 35 and 55 years old in good health and CMV-seronegative.

V gene TRBV6-5 combines with J gene TRBJ1-2; 10 bases align to TRBD1. Trimming at V came to 2 bases and at J to 8 bases, leaving 2 bases not matched to a gene. The CDR3 loop spans 13 amino acids. Germline CDR1 is MNHEY and CDR2 is SVGAGI. The CDR3 bases are TGTGCCAGCAGTTACGGGACAGGGGTCGGCTACACCTTC. Amino acids: CASSYGTGVGYTF.

The V and J genes are TRBV4-2 and TRBJ2-7, with 10 positions matching TRBD1. Germline-derived CDR1 and CDR2 are LGHNA and YNFKEQ. Trimming took 0 bases from V and 4 from J; bases not matched to a gene: 12. This CDR3 comprises 18 residues. The CDR3 protein is CASSQDYLRGQGSYEQYF. In nucleotides, the CDR3 is TGTGCCAGCAGCCAAGATTACTTGCGGGGACAGGGGTCTTACGAGCAGTACTTC.

This clone was observed a single time. The chain uses TRBV7-9 and TRBJ1-6; a weak D match, TRBD1 (5 bases). The CDR3 extends over 12 amino acids. V was trimmed by 3 bases and J by 9 bases, leaving 6 bases between them. Germline V gene data show CDR1 as SEHNR and CDR2 as FQNEAQ (reference sequence). Here the CDR3 reads CASSFGGSPLHF. The CDR3 DNA reads as TGTGCCAGCAGCTTCGGGGGTTCACCCCTCCACTTT.

V gene TRBV27 combines with J gene TRBJ1-2; weak D call: TRBD1 (5 bases). The germline CDR1 and CDR2 sequences are MNHEY and SMNVEV (reference sequence). V shed 4 bases and J shed 5 bases, with 17 bases lying between them. The length of the CDR3 is 15 residues. The CDR3 loop reads CASSYNGDSGYGYTF. DNA of the CDR3: TGTGCCAGCAGTTACAACGGGGACTCGGGGTATGGCTACACCTTC.

The J gene is TRBJ2-1, the V gene TRBV29-1; tentative D call: TRBD1 (6 bases). Germline-derived CDR1 and CDR2 are SQVTM and ANQGSEA. V lost 7 bases to trimming and J lost 3 bases, with 10 bases between them. This CDR3 is 12 amino acids long. CDR3 region: CSARTDYNEQFF. For the CDR3, the DNA is TGCAGCGCCCGGACAGACTACAATGAGCAGTTCTTC.

The V call is TRBV30, the J call TRBJ1-2; 9 bases fit TRBD1. The CDR3 contains 13 residues. Germline assignment: CDR1 GTSNPN and CDR2 SVGIG (reference sequence). V shed 4 bases, J shed 5 bases, and the junction held 5 bases outside the gene matches. CDR3 sequence: CAWIPGTGYGYTF. CDR3 in DNA: TGTGCCTGGATTCCCGGGACAGGGTATGGCTACACCTTC.

The chain recombines TRBV19 with TRBJ2-7, with 10 bases that match TRBD1. The CDR3 extends over 14 amino acids. Unmatched junction bases numbered 9, after V lost 8 bases and J lost 5 bases. CDR1 is LNHDA, CDR2 SQIVND, per germline (reference sequence). The CDR3 bases are TGTGCCAGTCGCGACAGGGGGCGTAAGGACGAGCAGTACTTC. Translating gives CASRDRGRKDEQYF.

V usage is TRBV11-2 and J usage is TRBJ1-1, with D possibly TRBD1 on 6 matching bases. The germline gives CDR1 SGHAT, CDR2 FQNNGV. V lost 5 bases and J lost 2, with 15 bases in between. This CDR3 spans 15 amino acids. In nucleotides, the CDR3 is TGTGCCAGCAGCACCCGAGGACAGCCTAACACTGAAGCTTTCTTT. It codes for CASSTRGQPNTEAFF.

The chain joins TRBV4-1 to TRBJ1-4, with 9 bases lining up with TRBD1. This CDR3 is 13 amino acids long. From germline, CDR1 is MGHRA and CDR2 YSYEKL. After removal of 4 bases from V and 8 bases from J, the junction contained 2 bases not matched to a gene. This chain's CDR3 is CASSRGTGEKLFF. For the CDR3, the DNA is TGCGCCAGCAGCCGAGGGACAGGGGAAAAACTGTTTTTT.

The rearrangement joins TRBV7-9 to TRBJ2-1; 12 bases fit TRBD2. Per the germline V gene, CDR1 is SEHNR and CDR2 is FQNEAQ (reference sequence). J was trimmed by 5 bases and V by 4 bases; bases with no gene match: 6. There are 16 residues in the CDR3. The CDR3 protein is CASSSKGLAGHNEQFF. CDR3 sequence (DNA): TGTGCCAGCAGCTCGAAAGGACTAGCGGGACACAATGAGCAGTTCTTC.